These T cell receptor beta chains were read from a single sample in a study of early T cells in non-severe SARS-CoV-2 infection. Using its own MiXCR run on the 5' RACE reads, TCRdb lists one record per CDR3 protein. The data show about 77,000 distinct CDR3 sequences, over 8.5% seen once. Sequenced sample: whole blood. The receptors derive from an adult who was a healthcare worker with PCR-confirmed SARS-CoV-2 infection or an uninfected control (not recorded which). CDR3s include the opening cysteine and the closing phenylalanine or tryptophan. D genes are given only for firm matches. Clone size is given for some rows only: seen once, a few or many times, or a class if the clone is expanded.

>-|TRBJ2-6|many|TRBV11-2
TGTGCCAGCAGCTTAGAATGGAACAGGGCTGGGGCCAACGTCCTGACTTTC
CASSLEWNRAGANVLTF
>TRBD2|TRBJ2-1|-|TRBV9
TGTGCCAGCAGCGCCGAGAGGGGACTAGCGAGTTTGAATGAGCAGTTCTTC
CASSAERGLASLNEQFF
>-|TRBJ2-7|many|TRBV7-2
TGTGCCAGCAGCTTAGATCTCTACGAGCAGTACTTC
CASSLDLYEQYF
>-|TRBJ2-7|many|TRBV7-8
TGTGCCAGCAGCTTAGCGTGGGGGGCCTACGAGCAGTACTTC
CASSLAWGAYEQYF
>-|TRBJ2-2|many|TRBV19
TGTGCCAGTAGTATCTCCCAGACCGGGGAGCTGTTTTTT
CASSISQTGELFF
>TRBD2|TRBJ2-1|few|TRBV7-2
TGTGCCAGCAGCTTAGCGTCCCCATTAGCGGGAGCTTTCTCCTACAATGAGCAGTTCTTC
CASSLASPLAGAFSYNEQFF
>-|TRBJ2-3|many|TRBV5-4
TGTGCCAGCAGCTTCCCTCGGGCGGGAACCTTCACAGATACGCAGTATTTT
CASSFPRAGTFTDTQYF
>TRBD2|TRBJ2-5|many|TRBV27
TGTGCCAGCAGTTTTTCCGGACTAGGGATGAAAGAGACCCAGTACTTC
CASSFSGLGMKETQYF
>TRBD2|TRBJ2-1|many|TRBV7-9
TGTGCCAGCAGCTCGGGACTAGCGGGAGGCGTTGAGCAGTTCTTC
CASSSGLAGGVEQFF
>-|TRBJ1-5|many|TRBV4-1
TGCGCCAGCAGCCAAGATTCGGGGAATCAGCCCCAGCATTTT
CASSQDSGNQPQHF
>-|TRBJ1-2|-|TRBV28
TGTGCCAGCAGTCCATTCCCCTGGGCAGGGACTGGAGGCTACACCTTC
CASSPFPWAGTGGYTF
>TRBD2|TRBJ2-3|-|TRBV6-5
TGTGCCAGCAGTAGGGGACTAGCGGGAGGGTCAGATACGCAGTATTTT
CASSRGLAGGSDTQYF
>-|TRBJ2-7|few|TRBV28
TGTGCCAGCAGCCCAGACAGGGAGGTATCCTACGAGCAGTACTTC
CASSPDREVSYEQYF
>TRBD2|TRBJ2-4|-|TRBV6-2/TRBV6-3
TGTGCCAGCACCTTCGACAGCGGGAGGGCCGTTACAAACATTCAGTACTTC
CASTFDSGRAVTNIQYF
>-|TRBJ2-1|many|TRBV4-2
TGTGCCAGCAGCCAGGACCGAACGGGACGGAACAATGAGCAGTTCTTC
CASSQDRTGRNNEQFF